The 5 T cell receptor beta chains in this list originate from one sample, sequenced in a study of shared clonotypes between healthy human individuals. Naive CD8 isolation took CD45RO-negative cells positively selected for CCR7 and excluded terminally differentiated effector memory CD45RA+ cells. TCRdb keeps only in-frame clones here, not all; method: immunoSEQ multiplex PCR. The sample carries about 1,900,000 clones, about 95% recorded once. Sequencing was carried out using naive CD8+ T cells sorted from blood. These receptor sequences come from a man aged 18 to 30 in good health.

The chain employs TRBV27 and TRBJ1-1; 9 positions match TRBD1. There are 14 residues in the CDR3. Trimming removed 5 bases from V and 4 bases from J; junction bases left unmatched: 5. CDR1 and CDR2 (germline): MNHEY, SMNVEV (reference sequence). In nucleotides, the CDR3 is TGTGCCAGCAGTGCGGACAGGGGACTCACTGAAGCTTTCTTT. It translates to CASSADRGLTEAFF.

The V gene is TRBV4-1, the J gene TRBJ1-5; D uncertain. Germline V CDR1 and CDR2: MGHRA, YSYEKL. Between the trimmed V and J ends, which lost 4 bases and 3 bases, there was a span of 16 bases. This CDR3 region has 16 residues. This CDR3 is CASSPRSQMSNQPQHF. Written as DNA, the CDR3 is TGCGCCAGCAGCCCCCGGTCCCAAATGTCCAATCAGCCCCAGCATTTT.

This clone was recorded only once. The chain is built from TRBV7-8 and TRBJ2-5; D not certain. The length of the CDR3 is 14 residues. Trimming removed 2 bases at V and 2 bases at J, with 9 bases between. The germline V gene has CDR1 SGHVS and CDR2 FQNEAQ. The CDR3 DNA is TGTGCCAGCAGCTTATTGGGCACACAAGAGACCCAGTACTTC. This encodes CASSLLGTQETQYF.

The chain employs TRBV20-1 and TRBJ1-2; D ambiguous. This CDR3 is 11 amino acids long. V was shortened by 5 bases and J by 7 bases, with 11 bases between the two germline ends. Germline loops: CDR1 DFQATT, CDR2 SNEGSKA (reference sequence). CDR3 nucleotides: TGCAGTGCTGACAATGGGCGTGGCTACACCTTC. Protein sequence: CSADNGRGYTF.

The rearrangement joins TRBV4-1 to TRBJ2-3; D not certain. V was cut by 0 bases and J by 2 bases, with 12 bases left in between. The CDR3 covers 16 residues. The germline gives CDR1 MGHRA, CDR2 YSYEKL. CDR3 protein: CASSQDEGGTTDTQYF. DNA for the CDR3: TGCGCCAGCAGCCAAGATGAAGGTGGAACCACAGATACGCAGTATTTT.